Listed here are 19 T cell receptor beta chains from one sample, sequenced in a study of blood T cell repertoires in COVID-19. The table came from immunoSEQ multiplex PCR; TCRdb's copy has only in-frame clones and leaves some out. This table has about 59,000 clones, more than 70% appearing once. Sequenced: peripheral blood. These receptors came from a man aged 60-69 years with active or convalescent COVID-19.

The chain links TRBV7-8 to TRBJ2-7; D may be TRBD2 (6 bases). The V and J ends lost 1 base and 2 bases respectively, with 12 bases between them. The germline V gene has CDR1 SGHVS and CDR2 FQNEAQ. The CDR3 contains 15 residues. The CDR3 loop is CASSLESGATYEQYF. The CDR3 nucleotides read TGTGCCAGCAGCTTAGAGTCGGGAGCAACCTACGAGCAGTACTTC.

This rearrangement joins TRBV19 to TRBJ1-2; possible D gene TRBD1, 6 bases. Germline V CDR1 and CDR2: LNHDA, SQIVND (reference sequence). Trimming cost V 10 bases and J 4 bases, with 28 bases left between them. The length of the CDR3 is 17 residues. The CDR3 sequence is CATTPTGYRVTTYGYTF. CDR3 in DNA: TGTGCCACCACCCCTACGGGTTACAGGGTAACGACCTATGGCTACACCTTC.

The chain carries TRBV9 and TRBJ1-4, with D hard to call. This CDR3 is 15 amino acids long. Trimming cost V 0 bases and J 5 bases, with 11 bases left between them. CDR1 is SGDLS, CDR2 YYNGEE, per germline. The CDR3 protein is CASSVAPRSNEKLFF. Written as DNA, the CDR3 is TGTGCCAGCAGCGTAGCTCCTAGATCAAATGAAAAACTGTTTTTT.

The V and J genes are TRBV6-2 or TRBV6-3 and TRBJ2-5, with a tentative D call TRBD2 (6 bases). Germline V gene data show CDR1 as MNHEY and CDR2 as SVGEGT. With 5 bases removed from V and 4 bases from J, the gap between germline ends came to 20 bases. The CDR3 has 16 residues. The CDR3 DNA reads TGTGCCAGCAGTAGGGGCTGGCGGGAAAACGGAGAGACCCAGTACTTC. Translated, it gives CASSRGWRENGETQYF.

This chain links TRBV6-6 with TRBJ2-1; 8 positions match TRBD2. The J segment lost 15 bases and the V segment lost 5 bases, leaving 24 bases of the junction unmatched. Germline lookup yields CDR1 MNHNY and CDR2 SVGAGI (reference sequence). This CDR3 contains 17 residues. CDR3 sequence reads: CASSGSQLAEYLNGRFF. The CDR3 coding sequence is TGTGCCAGCAGTGGATCCCAACTAGCGGAGTACTTGAACGGGCGGTTCTTC.

The chain joins TRBV19 to TRBJ2-1, with a possible D match to TRBD2 (5 bases). CDR1 and CDR2 (germline): LNHDA, SQIVND (reference sequence). CDR3 length equals 17 residues. With 1 base removed from V and 1 base from J, the gap between germline ends came to 14 bases. CDR3 bases: TGTGCCAGTAGTATAGTACCCGGGGAAGAGTCCTACAATGAGCAGTTCTTC. Protein sequence: CASSIVPGEESYNEQFF.

The chain carries TRBV7-9 and TRBJ2-2; 10 nucleotides agree with TRBD1. CDR1 SEHNR and CDR2 FQNEAQ come from the germline V gene (reference sequence). This CDR3 has 16 amino acids. V trimming: 4 bases; J trimming: 5 bases; junction bases outside the gene matches: 7. As DNA, the CDR3 is TGTGCCAGCAGCTCAATGACAGGGGGCTGGACCGGGGAGCTGTTTTTT. Its translation is CASSSMTGGWTGELFF.

The chain links TRBV5-4 to TRBJ1-4; 7 bases agree with TRBD1. Losses at the gene ends were 2 bases for V and 5 bases for J; bases not matched to a gene: 0. CDR1 is SGHNT and CDR2 is YYREEE in the germline V gene (reference sequence). The CDR3 runs 13 residues. CDR3 in amino acids: CASSLQGNEKLFF. For the CDR3, the DNA is TGTGCCAGCAGCTTACAGGGGAATGAAAAACTGTTTTTT.

The genes are TRBV3-1 (or the pseudogene TRBV3-2) and TRBJ2-2, with 12 bases fitting TRBD2. The ends lost 2 bases at V and 7 bases at J; junction bases unmatched: 5. CDR3 length: 16 amino acids. Germline V lookup: CDR1 LGHDT, CDR2 YNNKEL (reference sequence). The CDR3 sequence is CASSQRLAGVNGELFF. Written as DNA, the CDR3 is TGTGCCAGCAGCCAACGACTAGCGGGAGTTAACGGGGAGCTGTTTTTT.

This sequence joins TRBV2 and TRBJ1-5; maybe TRBD1 (5 bases). Germline loops: CDR1 SNHLY, CDR2 FYNNEI. The CDR3 is 12 residues long. V lost 6 bases and J lost 9, with 12 bases in between. The DNA of the CDR3 is TGTGCCAGCAGCCCCCTCGGGGGGCCCCAGCATTTT. Translating gives CASSPLGGPQHF. Variable domain in full (rest from reference TRBV2 and TRBJ1-5): EPEVTQTPSHQVTQMGQEVILRCVPISNHLYFYWYRQILGQKVEFLVSFYNNEISEKSEIFDDQFSVERPDGSNFTLKIRSTKLEDSAMYFCASSPLGGPQHFGDGTRLSIL.

The chain recombines TRBV14 with TRBJ2-6, with a tentative D call TRBD2 (5 bases). Trimming removed 4 bases at V and 0 bases at J, with 16 bases between. CDR1 is SGHDN, CDR2 FVKESK, per germline. This CDR3 contains 18 residues. CDR3 in amino acids: CASSLPGLAFSGANVLTF. CDR3 DNA: TGTGCCAGCAGCCTACCGGGCCTAGCTTTCTCTGGGGCCAACGTCCTGACTTTC.

This rearrangement joins TRBV5-4 to TRBJ1-3; the match to TRBD1 covers 7 bases. This CDR3 spans 15 amino acids. Germline-derived CDR1 and CDR2 are SGHNT and YYREEE (reference sequence). Trimming cost V 4 bases and J 0 bases; bases outside gene matches: 4. DNA of the CDR3: TGTGCCAGCAGCCCTGACAGGGCCTCTGGAAACACCATATATTTT. Protein product: CASSPDRASGNTIYF.

This chain uses TRBV2 with TRBJ1-1; 8 bases map to TRBD1. The CDR3 runs 13 residues. The germline V gene encodes CDR1 SNHLY and CDR2 FYNNEI. The ends lost 5 bases at V and 7 bases at J; junction bases unmatched: 6. CDR3 nucleotide sequence: TGTGCCAGCAGTTTCATACAGGGGGGTGAAGCTTTCTTT. Translation: CASSFIQGGEAFF.

The J gene is TRBJ2-7, the V gene TRBV6-4, with 8 bases fitting TRBD1. Per germline, CDR1 MRHNA and CDR2 SNTAGT. Trimming cost V 3 bases and J 2 bases; bases outside gene matches: 3. CDR3 length: 14 residues. CDR3 sequence (DNA): TGTGCCAGCAGTGAACAGGGGGGTCCCTACGAGCAGTACTTC. As protein: CASSEQGGPYEQYF.

J is TRBJ2-2 and V is TRBV24-1, with 9 nucleotides matching TRBD2. In germline, CDR1 is KGHDR, CDR2 SFDVKD. The CDR3 consists of 17 residues. Trimming cost V 2 bases and J 7 bases; bases outside gene matches: 10. CDR3 DNA sequence: TGTGCCACCAGTGATTGGGGGGCTAGCGGGGAAATCGGGGAGCTGTTTTTT. It yields the protein CATSDWGASGEIGELFF.

Written as DNA, the CDR3 is TGTGCCAGCAGCTTGTTTTCTAGTATGGAGACCCAGTACTTC. Amino acids: CASSLFSSMETQYF. The V and J genes are TRBV5-4 and TRBJ2-5, with D unclear. CDR1 and CDR2 (germline): SGHNT, YYREEE (reference sequence). There are 14 residues in the CDR3. V dropped 1 base and J dropped 5 bases, with 12 bases sitting between them.

The genes are TRBV2 and TRBJ1-1; D gene unclear. The CDR3 is 14 residues long. The germline V gene encodes CDR1 SNHLY and CDR2 FYNNEI. V lost 3 bases, J lost 3 bases, and 11 bases lay in between. CDR3 nucleotides: TGTGCCAGCAGTGAGGACGGGGAAGACACTGAAGCTTTCTTT. This translates into CASSEDGEDTEAFF.

The gene calls are TRBV3-1 (or the pseudogene TRBV3-2) and TRBJ2-3; weak D call: TRBD1 (7 bases). Trimming removed 8 bases at V and 1 base at J, with 13 bases between. Germline lookup yields CDR1 LGHDT and CDR2 YNNKEL (reference sequence). CDR3 size: 14 residues. In DNA form, the CDR3 reads TGTGCCAGCCAACGGGGGACAGGCACAGATACGCAGTATTTT. This codes for CASQRGTGTDTQYF.

This chain uses TRBV9 with TRBJ2-7; D perhaps matches TRBD2 (6 bases). The CDR3 has 18 residues. The ends were cut back, 3 bases at V and 0 bases at J, with 22 bases in the middle. Looked up from germline, CDR1 is SGDLS and CDR2 is YYNGEE. DNA of the CDR3: TGTGCCAGCAGCGCAGGAGGGGTCGGGCGTACGAGCTCCTACGAGCAGTACTTC. It translates to CASSAGGVGRTSSYEQYF.